These T cell receptor beta chains were read from a single sample in a study of blood T cell repertoires in COVID-19. The data were produced by immunoSEQ multiplex PCR, yet TCRdb's version contains in-frame clones alone and is incomplete. The table records about 48,000 clones, around 80% of them present only once. The source material was peripheral blood. The receptors here all came from a human donor in a cohort sampled during active COVID-19. Both conserved end residues are trimmed from each CDR3. Each record gives: CDR3 length, V gene, J gene, CDR3 protein.

14	TRBV28	TRBJ1-6	ASSFRARGVGSPLH
12	TRBV11-2	TRBJ2-6	ASSYSAGANVLT
14	TRBV7-8	TRBJ2-1	ASSPLTGTTYNELF
13	TRBV11-2	TRBJ2-1	ASSLAALATNEQF
10	TRBV6-4	TRBJ2-3	ASSLLRDTQY
10	TRBV27	TRBJ1-5	ASSQNGQPQH
13	TRBV7-2	TRBJ2-3	ASSPEGTSGDTQY
12	TRBV25-1	TRBJ2-7	ASPAGTGSYEQY
14	TRBV13	TRBJ1-4	ASSLREGLPNEKLF
12	TRBV9	TRBJ2-7	ASSVATSGYEQY
14	TRBV7-3	TRBJ2-3	ASSRGLAGGPDTQY
15	TRBV5-4	TRBJ2-5	ASSSKRAGRGQETQY
15	TRBV19	TRBJ1-1	ASSIDLFGGPNTEAF
12	TRBV3-1/TRBV3-2	TRBJ1-2	ASSRQTPLYGYT
11	TRBV4-1	TRBJ2-3	ASSQDFASTQY
12	TRBV6-5	TRBJ1-3	ASDLQGSGNTIY
11	TRBV11-1	TRBJ2-7	ASSLRPTGEQY
12	TRBV7-2	TRBJ2-1	ASRPGLAVHEQF
10	TRBV7-9	TRBJ2-2	ASSPSNGELF
12	TRBV30	TRBJ2-3	AWIDRRYTDTQY
15	TRBV27	TRBJ1-6	ASSSTITGSQNSPLH
10	TRBV2	TRBJ1-1	ASRPGPSEAF
16	TRBV24-1	TRBJ2-1	ATSDTTTSGGAYNEQF
11	TRBV6-4	TRBJ2-2	ASSAKRAGELF
12	TRBV6-5	TRBJ1-1	ASSYGTLNTEAF
9	TRBV6-5	TRBJ2-3	ASNRGDTQY
13	TRBV14	TRBJ1-2	ASSPRITGSYGYT
13	TRBV2	TRBJ2-5	ASTLAGGKQETQY
12	TRBV3-1/TRBV3-2	TRBJ1-4	ASSSTGSNEKLF